This entry lists 14 T cell receptor beta chains sequenced from one sample in a study of neurological immune-mediated disorders. TCRdb fed the 5' RACE reads into MiXCR, producing one record per CDR3 protein. The table lists about 59,000 distinct CDR3 sequences, about 13% of them singletons. The specimen sequenced was PBMCs. The receptors stem from a woman aged 55-69 years with HTLV-1-associated myelopathy (HAM/TSP).

This clonotype was counted many times. This sequence joins TRBV5-1 and TRBJ2-2; the D is unclear. V was pared by 0 bases and J by 4 bases, with 4 bases between. The CDR3 is 13 amino acids. Germline loops: CDR1 SGHRS, CDR2 YFSETQ. CDR3 DNA: TGCGCCAGCAGCTTGGTTTCCACCGGGGAGCTGTTTTTT. It translates to CASSLVSTGELFF.

The rearrangement links TRBV20-1 to TRBJ2-5; D remains unclear. The CDR3 extends over 13 amino acids. V lost 4 bases and J lost 5, with 14 bases in between. The V gene's germline CDR1 is DFQATT and CDR2 SNEGSKA (reference sequence). CDR3 DNA sequence: TGCAGTGCTATAATCCCCCCTGTGGAGACCCAGTACTTC. Protein: CSAIIPPVETQYF.

The V gene is TRBV6-5, the J gene TRBJ2-1; D is unclear. Germline loops: CDR1 MNHEY, CDR2 SVGAGI. The ends were cut back, 0 bases at V and 4 bases at J, with 4 bases in the middle. The CDR3 runs to 13 residues. The CDR3 protein is CASSYSRYNEQFF. CDR3 nucleotide sequence: TGTGCCAGCAGTTACTCCAGATACAATGAGCAGTTCTTC.

This clonotype occurred many times. The genes are TRBV5-1 and TRBJ2-3; TRBD2 matches 9 bases. CDR1 SGHRS and CDR2 YFSETQ come from the germline V gene. Germline trimming cut 4 bases from V and 0 bases from J; bases unmatched to any gene: 6. The CDR3 contains 16 residues. CDR3 DNA: TGCGCCAGCAGCACCACTAGCGGGTCTAGCACAGATACGCAGTATTTT. Protein: CASSTTSGSSTDTQYF.

The V call is TRBV28, the J call TRBJ2-4; D unresolved. Germline V CDR1 and CDR2: MDHEN, SYDVKM. V lost 6 bases and J lost 0, with 15 bases in between. This CDR3 contains 16 residues. The CDR3 loop is CASRDWCPSAKNIQYF. The CDR3 coding sequence is TGTGCCAGCAGGGATTGGTGCCCCTCAGCCAAAAACATTCAGTACTTC.

In its sample, this clonotype was seen many times. The chain recombines TRBV20-1 with TRBJ1-1, with no clear D. This CDR3 has 12 amino acids. V lost 3 bases and J lost 5, with 10 bases in between. In germline, CDR1 is DFQATT, CDR2 SNEGSKA (reference sequence). The CDR3 protein is CSASEGRTEAFF. DNA for the CDR3: TGCAGTGCTAGCGAAGGAAGAACTGAAGCTTTCTTT.

This clonotype has at least ten counts. This chain joins TRBV28 and TRBJ2-5, with D perhaps given as TRBD1 or TRBD2 (5 bases each). The V end was cut by 3 bases, the J end by 6 bases, with 11 bases between. Germline CDR1 MDHEN, CDR2 SYDVKM. The CDR3 extends over 13 amino acids. This chain's CDR3 is CASSFGQGQTQYF. The CDR3 coding sequence is TGTGCCAGCAGTTTCGGGCAGGGACAGACCCAGTACTTC. Looking up the rest from reference TRBV28 and TRBJ2-5 gives the full variable domain: DVKVTQSSRYLVKRTGEKVFLECVQDMDHENMFWYRQDPGLGLRLIYFSYDVKMKEKGDIPEGYSVSREKKERFSLILESASTNQTSMYLCASSFGQGQTQYFGPGTRLLVL.

Turning to this clonotype: No DNA is shown, since the ends of the CDR3 on it are uncertain; the CDR3 is the one TCRdb lists. V is TRBV5-1 and J is TRBJ2-5; the D call of TRBD2 is as the table states it, not checked on the DNA. Germline V gives CDR1 SGHRS, CDR2 YFSETQ. 21 amino acids form the CDR3, both terminal residues included. The CDR3 sequence: CASSFYICSARDSGGGETQYF.

This clonotype was detected ten times or more. The chain employs TRBV5-1 and TRBJ2-1; TRBD2 aligns across 9 bases. The length of the CDR3 is 15 residues. Germline CDR1 is SGHRS and CDR2 is YFSETQ. The trim removed 0 bases at V and 6 bases at J, leaving 4 bases unmatched. The CDR3 bases are TGCGCCAGCAGCTTGGGGACTAGCGAGTTCAATGAGCAGTTCTTC. Protein: CASSLGTSEFNEQFF.

This clonotype appeared many times. V and J are TRBV12-3 or TRBV12-4 and TRBJ1-1; D unresolved. The CDR3 consists of 15 residues. V was cut by 2 bases and J by 0 bases, with 10 bases left in between. The CDR3 region is CASSLSGSLNTEAFF. CDR3 DNA sequence: TGTGCCAGCAGTTTATCGGGGAGTTTGAACACTGAAGCTTTCTTT.

There are many counts of this clonotype. The chain has TRBV3-1 and TRBJ2-1; 10 bases match TRBD2. The CDR3 runs to 16 residues. Germline trimming cut 5 bases from V and 0 bases from J; bases unmatched to any gene: 4. Germline CDR1 LGHDT, CDR2 YNNKEL (reference sequence). This CDR3 reads CASSSGLAVSYNEQFF. The CDR3, as DNA: TGTGCCAGCAGCTCCGGACTAGCGGTCTCCTACAATGAGCAGTTCTTC.

This clonotype was detected ten times or more. This sequence joins TRBV20-1 and TRBJ1-1; tentatively, D is TRBD1 (5 bases). CDR1 DFQATT and CDR2 SNEGSKA come from the germline V gene (reference sequence). Trimming removed 2 bases at V and 1 base at J, with 14 bases between. CDR3 length: 15 residues. This chain's CDR3 is CSARTKGLANTEAFF. The CDR3 DNA reads as TGCAGTGCTAGAACGAAGGGACTGGCGAACACTGAAGCTTTCTTT.

Notes on this clonotype: A read error may be the cause here, since a much bigger clone is one base away. The chain carries TRBV7-8 and TRBJ2-3; either TRBD1 or TRBD2 may supply D (5 bases each). Trimming stripped 10 bases from V and 5 bases from J, with 19 bases between. Germline V gene data show CDR1 as SGHVS and CDR2 as FQNEAQ. The CDR3 length is 14 residues. The CDR3 bases are TGTGCCAACAGGCAGGGTACGGGGCGAGATACGCAGTATTTT. This sequence encodes CANRQGTGRDTQYF.

V usage is TRBV20-1 and J usage is TRBJ2-2; 10 bases match TRBD2. CDR3 length: 14 residues. V shed 3 bases, J shed 5 bases, and the junction held 3 bases outside the gene matches. CDR1 and CDR2 (germline): DFQATT, SNEGSKA (reference sequence). The CDR3 bases are TGCAGTGCTAGTCGAGCGGGAGGGACCGGGGAGCTGTTTTTT. It yields the protein CSASRAGGTGELFF.